The text below deals with one T cell receptor (beta chain). The CDR3 runs 14 residues. CDR1 and CDR2 (germline): SEHNR, FQNEAQ (reference sequence). Trimming took 6 bases from V and 1 from J, leaving 12 bases between them. This entry is derived from a study of T cells and Merkel cell carcinoma outcomes. Clones were read by immunoSEQ multiplex PCR, and TCRdb kept only the in-frame ones, dropping some. The table lists roughly 13,000 clones, around 90% of them singletons. The specimen sequenced was tumor tissue from Merkel cell carcinoma. The clonotype was recovered from a human donor with Merkel cell carcinoma. The chain has TRBV7-9 and TRBJ1-1; no definite D call. CDR3 residues: CASSLMTGNTEAFF. The CDR3 coding sequence is TGTGCCAGCAGTCTTATGACCGGGAACACTGAAGCTTTCTTT.